This T cell receptor beta chain was recovered during a study of cytomegalovirus exposure and HLA in healthy donors. Study-wide findings and caveats: The study recorded 150 to 200 TCR beta chains that were cytomegalovirus-associated. Earlier analysis yielded a pattern in which most TCR beta V segments were productive about 90% or about 30% of the time.

With regard to this clone: The antigen is not known.

The germline CDR1 and CDR2 sequences are LNHDA and SQIVND (reference sequence). The CDR3 consists of 13 residues. V was pared by 6 bases and J by 11 bases, with 17 bases between. Use of 60 Vbeta and 13 Jbeta primers characterized the PCR. The protocol was immunoSEQ multiplex PCR, while the TCRdb copy is restricted to in-frame clones and leaves out a portion. The sample contains 97,000 or so clones, about three fifths of which appear only once. The sample comprised PBMCs. This sequence joins TRBV19 and TRBJ1-5, with a possible D match to TRBD1 (6 bases). This TCR came from a human donor in good health. CDR3 DNA: TGTGCCAGTAGCGGGGGGCGGGGTTCGGCCCAGCATTTT. Residues: CASSGGRGSAQHF.